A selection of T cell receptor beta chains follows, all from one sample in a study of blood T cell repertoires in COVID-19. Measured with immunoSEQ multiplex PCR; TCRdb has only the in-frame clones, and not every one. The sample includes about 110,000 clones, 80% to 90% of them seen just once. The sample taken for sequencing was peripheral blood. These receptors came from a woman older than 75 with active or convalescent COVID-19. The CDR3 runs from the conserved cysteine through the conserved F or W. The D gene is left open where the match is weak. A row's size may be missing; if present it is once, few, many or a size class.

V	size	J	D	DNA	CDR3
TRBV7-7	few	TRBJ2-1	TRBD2	TGTGCTAGCAGCGCGGGACTAGCGGGAGGCAATGAGCAGTTCTTC	CASSAGLAGGNEQFF
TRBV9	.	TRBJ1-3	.	TGTGCCAGCAGCCCGAGGTACCGTTCCTCTGGAAACACCATATATTTT	CASSPRYRSSGNTIYF
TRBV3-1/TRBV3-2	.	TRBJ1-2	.	TGTGCCAGCAGCCAAGGACAACCCTATGGCTACACCTTC	CASSQGQPYGYTF
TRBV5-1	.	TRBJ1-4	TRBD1	TGCGCCAGCAGTGGGGGACAGCCTAATGAAAAACTGTTTTTT	CASSGGQPNEKLFF
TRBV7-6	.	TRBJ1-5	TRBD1	TGTGCCAGCAGCCCGGCCCGGGACAGATATAGCAATCAGCCCCAGCATTTT	CASSPARDRYSNQPQHF
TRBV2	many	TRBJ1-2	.	TGTGCCAGCAGTGTGGGGCAGGGGAACGATGGCTACACCTTC	CASSVGQGNDGYTF
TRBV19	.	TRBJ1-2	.	TGTGCCAGTGTGCAGGGGAGTAGCGGCTACACCTTC	CASVQGSSGYTF
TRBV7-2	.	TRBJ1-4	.	TGTGCCAGCAGCTTTCAGGCTGGATCTAATGAAAAACTGTTTTTT	CASSFQAGSNEKLFF
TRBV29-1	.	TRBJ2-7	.	TGCAGCGGGCCCCGCGGGCGGGCCTACGAGCAGTACTTC	CSGPRGRAYEQYF
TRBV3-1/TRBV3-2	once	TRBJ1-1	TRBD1	TGTGCCAGCAGCCAAGATTATGGGGCACAGGGGATGAACACTGAAGCTTTCTTT	CASSQDYGAQGMNTEAFF
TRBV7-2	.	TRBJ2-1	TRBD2	TGTGCCAGCAGCCTGCGACTAGCGGGAGGGTATGAGCAGTTCTTC	CASSLRLAGGYEQFF
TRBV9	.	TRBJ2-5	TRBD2	TGTGCCGGGGGACTAGCGGGAAAAGAGACCCAGTACTTC	CAGGLAGKETQYF
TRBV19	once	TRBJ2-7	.	TGTGCCAGTAGTACTACCAAGAGGACTCGAGCCTACGAGCAGTACTTC	CASSTTKRTRAYEQYF
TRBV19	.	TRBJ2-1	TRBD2	TGTGCCAGTACTACAAACCAGGTAGCGGGAGGGCCCTTGAATGAGCAGTTCTTC	CASTTNQVAGGPLNEQFF
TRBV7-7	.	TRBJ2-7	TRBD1	TGTGCTAGCAGCTTAGGAGGGACAGGGTCCTACGAGCAGTACTTC	CASSLGGTGSYEQYF
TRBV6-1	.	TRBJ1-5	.	TGTGCCAGCAGTGACGGTTATAGCAATCAGCCCCAGCATTTT	CASSDGYSNQPQHF
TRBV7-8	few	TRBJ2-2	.	TGTGCCAGCAGCTCCAACCCGGGGGATATGGGGACCGGGGAGCTGTTTTTT	CASSSNPGDMGTGELFF
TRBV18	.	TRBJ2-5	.	TGTGCCAGCTCACCTGGTCAGGACCAAGAGACCCAGTACTTC	CASSPGQDQETQYF
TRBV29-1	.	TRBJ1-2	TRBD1	TGCAGCGTTGACAGGGGGGACTATGGCTACACCTTC	CSVDRGDYGYTF
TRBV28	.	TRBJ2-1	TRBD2	TGTGCCAGCAGTTCTACACTGGGGAGCGGGAGGGCCGCTGAGCAGTTCTTC	CASSSTLGSGRAAEQFF
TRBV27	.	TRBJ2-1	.	TGTGCCAGCAGTATTCGACAGAGAAATGAGCAGTTCTTC	CASSIRQRNEQFF
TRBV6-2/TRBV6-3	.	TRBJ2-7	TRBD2	TGTGCCAGCAGCCTTCCCGGGACTAGCGGGAGGTCAAGCTCCTACGAGCAGTACTTC	CASSLPGTSGRSSSYEQYF
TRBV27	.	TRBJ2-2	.	TGTGCCAGCAGTTTCGGAGACAGTCCCCGCAGGGAGCTGTTTTTT	CASSFGDSPRRELFF
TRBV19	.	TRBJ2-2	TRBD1	TGTGCCAGTAGTGGCCGCCCCGGGACAGGGGGCTCAGGCACGAACACCGGGGAGCTGTTTTTT	CASSGRPGTGGSGTNTGELFF
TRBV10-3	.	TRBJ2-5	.	TGTGCCATCAGGACAGAAGAGACCCAGTACTTC	CAIRTEETQYF
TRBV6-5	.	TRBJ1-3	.	TGTGCCAGCAGTTACGCGACAAAACCGGGAAACACCATATATTTT	CASSYATKPGNTIYF
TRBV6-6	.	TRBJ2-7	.	TGTGCCAGCGGGAGCGAGCAGTACTTC	CASGSEQYF
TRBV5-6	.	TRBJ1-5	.	TGTGCCAGCAGCTTGACGGGCGGGTTAAGCAATCAGCCCCAGCATTTT	CASSLTGGLSNQPQHF
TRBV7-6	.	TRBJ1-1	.	TGTGCCAGCAGCTTGCTGGGCCCTAACACTGAAGCTTTCTTT	CASSLLGPNTEAFF
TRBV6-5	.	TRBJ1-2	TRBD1	TGTGCCAGCACTACTGGACAGGAAATATATGGCTACACCTTC	CASTTGQEIYGYTF
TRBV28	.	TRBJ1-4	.	TGTGCCAGCAGTCTACTCAGCAGGGTCGCTAATGAAAAACTGTTTTTT	CASSLLSRVANEKLFF
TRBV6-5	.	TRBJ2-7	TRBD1	TGTGCCAGCAGTTCGCATCCCGGGACAGGGGCCTTTCAGTACTTC	CASSSHPGTGAFQYF
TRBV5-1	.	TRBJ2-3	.	TGCGCCAGCAGCTTGGCGCAGGGGAGTGCAGATACGCAGTATTTT	CASSLAQGSADTQYF
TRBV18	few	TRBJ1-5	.	TGTGCCAGCTCACCAAACGGCAGGGGAAGCAATCAGCCCCAGCATTTT	CASSPNGRGSNQPQHF
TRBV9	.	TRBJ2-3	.	TGTGCCAGCAGCTCGGGGTCTAGTCAAGACCCAACATTGCAGTATTTT	CASSSGSSQDPTLQYF
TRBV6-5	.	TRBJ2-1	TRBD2	TGTGCCGCTAGGACTAGCGGTAACAATGAGCAGTTCTTC	CAARTSGNNEQFF
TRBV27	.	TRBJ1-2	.	TGTGCCAGCAGTCCACGACAGGTCTCAGCTAACTATGGCTACACCTTC	CASSPRQVSANYGYTF
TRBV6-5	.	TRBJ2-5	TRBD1	TGTGCCAGCAGTAGAGGACAGGGTACGGGAGAGACCCAGTACTTC	CASSRGQGTGETQYF
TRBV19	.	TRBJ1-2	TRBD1	TGTGCCAGTAGTATCCCCGGGACAGGGGGAAGCGGCTACACCTTC	CASSIPGTGGSGYTF
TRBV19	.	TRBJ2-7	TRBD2	TGTGCCAGTAGTCCAACTAGCGGGAAGCCCTACGAGCAGTACTTC	CASSPTSGKPYEQYF
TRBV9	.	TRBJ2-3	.	TGTGCCAGCAGCAACCAGGGGCCAGATACGCAGTATTTT	CASSNQGPDTQYF
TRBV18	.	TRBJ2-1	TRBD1	TGTGCCAGCTCATCCACAGGGGGCTTGGGCTCCTACAATGAGCAGTTCTTC	CASSSTGGLGSYNEQFF